This is a list of T cell receptor beta chains from one sample in a study of control samples from healthy donors and cancer patients. The protocol was immunoSEQ multiplex PCR, while the TCRdb copy is restricted to in-frame clones and leaves out a portion. The data show 150,000 to 200,000 clones, roughly 88% seen once. Sequencing was performed on blood. The source is a man younger than 35 in good health. CDR3s include the opening cysteine and the closing phenylalanine or tryptophan. The size field is filled for only some rows; it gives once, few, many or a size class.

v_gene,j_gene,abundance,CDR3aa
TRBV2,TRBJ2-2,.,CASSDNTGELFF
TRBV6-1,TRBJ2-5,.,CASSEQTGGQETQYF
TRBV11-2,TRBJ2-7,.,CASSLAGTAGYEQYF
TRBV3-1/TRBV3-2,TRBJ1-6,.,CASSQIPDRVNSPLHF
TRBV5-1,TRBJ2-3,.,CASSSGLLVTDTQYF
TRBV18,TRBJ1-5,once,CASSRESVNQPQHF
TRBV5-8,TRBJ1-5,.,CASSLPPYGFSNQPQHF
TRBV5-4,TRBJ2-7,.,CASSLARDYEQYF
TRBV6-2/TRBV6-3,TRBJ2-7,.,CASSYAGGAYEQYF
TRBV6-6,TRBJ2-1,.,CASSPPGTESYNEQFF
TRBV7-6,TRBJ2-2,.,CASSLLSRPTGGLFF
TRBV6-4,TRBJ2-3,once,CASSALAGADTQYF
TRBV6-5,TRBJ1-2,.,CASSTNRGRAYGYTF
TRBV29-1,TRBJ2-5,.,CSVDVTGTGETQYF
TRBV7-2,TRBJ2-1,.,CASSPEPGGGNNEQFF
TRBV28,TRBJ1-4,once,CASRGANEKLFF